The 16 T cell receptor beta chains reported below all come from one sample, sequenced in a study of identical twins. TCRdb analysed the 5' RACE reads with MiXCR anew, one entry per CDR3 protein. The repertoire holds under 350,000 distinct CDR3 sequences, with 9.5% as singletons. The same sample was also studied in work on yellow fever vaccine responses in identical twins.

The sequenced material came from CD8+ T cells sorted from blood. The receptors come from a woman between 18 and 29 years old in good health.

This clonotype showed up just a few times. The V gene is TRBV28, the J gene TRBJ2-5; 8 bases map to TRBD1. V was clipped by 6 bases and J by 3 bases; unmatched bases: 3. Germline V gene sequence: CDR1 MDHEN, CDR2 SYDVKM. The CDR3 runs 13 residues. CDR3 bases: TGTGCCAGCAGCCTACAGGGGGAAGAGACCCAGTACTTC. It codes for CASSLQGEETQYF.

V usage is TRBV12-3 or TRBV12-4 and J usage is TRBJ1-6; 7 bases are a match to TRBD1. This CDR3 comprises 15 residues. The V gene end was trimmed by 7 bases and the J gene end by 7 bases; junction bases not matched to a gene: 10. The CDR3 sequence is CASTSQGRQNSPLHF. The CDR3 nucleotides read TGTGCCAGCACCTCACAGGGGCGACAGAATTCACCCCTCCACTTT.

The CDR3 sequence: CASSGEREQFF. In DNA form, the CDR3 reads TGTGCCAGCAGTGGGGAGAGGGAGCAGTTCTTC. This chain connects TRBV28 to TRBJ2-1; D is perhaps TRBD2 (5 bases). This CDR3 is built from 11 residues. The V gene lost 5 bases and the J gene lost 10 bases, with 9 bases spanning the gap. Per the germline V gene, CDR1 is MDHEN and CDR2 is SYDVKM.

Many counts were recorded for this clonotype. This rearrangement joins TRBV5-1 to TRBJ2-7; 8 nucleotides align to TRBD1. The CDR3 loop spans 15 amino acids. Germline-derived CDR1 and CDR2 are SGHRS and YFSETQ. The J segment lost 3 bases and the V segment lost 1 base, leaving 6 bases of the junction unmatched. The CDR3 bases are TGCGCCAGCAGCTTGTCAGGACAGGGAGTCTACGAGCAGTACTTC. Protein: CASSLSGQGVYEQYF.

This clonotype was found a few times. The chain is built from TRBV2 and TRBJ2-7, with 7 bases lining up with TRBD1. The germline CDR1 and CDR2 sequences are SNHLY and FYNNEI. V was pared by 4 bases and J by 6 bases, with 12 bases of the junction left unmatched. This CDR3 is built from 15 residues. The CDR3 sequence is CASSGLTGEKLEQYF. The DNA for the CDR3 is TGTGCCAGCAGTGGACTAACAGGGGAGAAACTCGAGCAGTACTTC.

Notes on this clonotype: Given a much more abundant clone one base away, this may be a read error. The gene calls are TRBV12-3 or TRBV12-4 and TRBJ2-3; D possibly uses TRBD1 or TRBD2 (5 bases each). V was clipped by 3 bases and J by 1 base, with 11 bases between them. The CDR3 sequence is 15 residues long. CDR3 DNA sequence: TGTGCCAGCAGTTTCCCACTGGGGGGCACAGATACGCAGTATTTT. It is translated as CASSFPLGGTDTQYF.

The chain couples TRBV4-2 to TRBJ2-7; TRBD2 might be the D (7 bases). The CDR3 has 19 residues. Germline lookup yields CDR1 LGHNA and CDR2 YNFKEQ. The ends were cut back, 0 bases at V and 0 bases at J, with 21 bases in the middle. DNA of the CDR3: TGTGCCAGCAGCCAAGAGGGGGGGGTGGTGGGGGCCCTCTCCTACGAGCAGTACTTC. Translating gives CASSQEGGVVGALSYEQYF.

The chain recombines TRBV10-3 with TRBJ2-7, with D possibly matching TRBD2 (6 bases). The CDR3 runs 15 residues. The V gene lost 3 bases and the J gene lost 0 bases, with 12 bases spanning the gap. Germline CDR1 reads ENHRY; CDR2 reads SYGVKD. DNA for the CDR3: TGTGCCATCAGTGACGATATGGAGGGCTCCTACGAGCAGTACTTC. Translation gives CAISDDMEGSYEQYF.

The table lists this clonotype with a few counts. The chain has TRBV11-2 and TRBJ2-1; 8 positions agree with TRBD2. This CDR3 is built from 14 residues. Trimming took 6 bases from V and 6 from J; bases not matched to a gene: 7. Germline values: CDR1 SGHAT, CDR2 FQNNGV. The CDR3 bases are TGTGCCAGCAGGAGAAAAGCGGGAGCCAATGAGCAGTTCTTC. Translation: CASRRKAGANEQFF.

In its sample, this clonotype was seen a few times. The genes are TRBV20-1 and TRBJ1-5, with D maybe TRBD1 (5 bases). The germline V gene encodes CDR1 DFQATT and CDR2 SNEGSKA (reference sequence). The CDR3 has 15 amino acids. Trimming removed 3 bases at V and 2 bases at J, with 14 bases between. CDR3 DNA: TGCAGTGCTAGGTGGGCACGGGGGGGCAATCAGCCCCAGCATTTT. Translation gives CSARWARGGNQPQHF.

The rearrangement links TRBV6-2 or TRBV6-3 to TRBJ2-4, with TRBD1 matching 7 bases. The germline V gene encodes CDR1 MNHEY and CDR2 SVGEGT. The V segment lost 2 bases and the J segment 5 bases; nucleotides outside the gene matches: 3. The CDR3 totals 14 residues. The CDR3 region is CASSYRQGENIQYF. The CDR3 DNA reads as TGTGCCAGCAGTTACAGACAGGGCGAAAACATTCAGTACTTC.

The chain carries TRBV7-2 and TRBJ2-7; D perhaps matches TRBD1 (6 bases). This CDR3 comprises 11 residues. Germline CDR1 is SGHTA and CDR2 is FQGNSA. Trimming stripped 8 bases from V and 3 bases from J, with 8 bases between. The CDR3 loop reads CASRTVYEQYF. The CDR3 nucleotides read TGTGCCAGCCGGACAGTCTACGAGCAGTACTTC. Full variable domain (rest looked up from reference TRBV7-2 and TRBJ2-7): GAGVSQSPSNKVTEKGKDVELRCDPISGHTALYWYRQSLGQGLEFLIYFQGNSAPDKSGLPSDRFSAERTGGSVSTLTIQRTQQEDSAVYLCASRTVYEQYFGPGTRLTVT.

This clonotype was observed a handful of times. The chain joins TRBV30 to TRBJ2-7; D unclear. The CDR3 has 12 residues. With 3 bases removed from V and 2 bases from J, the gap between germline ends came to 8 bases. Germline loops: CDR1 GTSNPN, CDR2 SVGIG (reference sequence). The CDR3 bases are TGTGCCTGGAGCGTAGACACCTACGAGCAGTACTTC. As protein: CAWSVDTYEQYF. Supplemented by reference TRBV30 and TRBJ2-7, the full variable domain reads SQTIHQWPATLVQPVGSPLSLECTVEGTSNPNLYWYRQAAGRGLQLLFYSVGIGQISSEVPQNLSASRPQDRQFILSSKKLLLSDSGFYLCAWSVDTYEQYFGPGTRLTVT.

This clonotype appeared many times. The CDR3 region is CASSPNPEAADEQYF. Written as DNA, the CDR3 is TGTGCCAGCTCACCCAATCCGGAGGCGGCGGACGAGCAGTACTTC. This sequence joins TRBV18 and TRBJ2-7; D may be TRBD2 (5 bases). This CDR3 is 15 amino acids long. V gave up 3 bases and J gave up 5 bases, with 17 bases separating them. CDR1 is KGHSH, CDR2 LQKENI, per germline.

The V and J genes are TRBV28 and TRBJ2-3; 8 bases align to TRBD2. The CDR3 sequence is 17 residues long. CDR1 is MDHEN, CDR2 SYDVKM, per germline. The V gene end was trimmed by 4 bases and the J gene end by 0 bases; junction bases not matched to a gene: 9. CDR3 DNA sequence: TGTGCCAGCAGTTCACTGACCGGGACTAGAAGCACAGATACGCAGTATTTT. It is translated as CASSSLTGTRSTDTQYF.

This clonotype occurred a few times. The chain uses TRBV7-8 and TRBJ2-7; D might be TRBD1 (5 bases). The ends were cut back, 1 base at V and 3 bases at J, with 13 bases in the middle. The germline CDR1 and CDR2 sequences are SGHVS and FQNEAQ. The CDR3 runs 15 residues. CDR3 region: CASSLEGAGNYEQYF. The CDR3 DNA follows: TGTGCCAGCAGCTTAGAAGGTGCAGGGAACTACGAGCAGTACTTC. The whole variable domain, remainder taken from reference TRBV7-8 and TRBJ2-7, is GAGVSQSPRYKVAKRGQDVALRCDPISGHVSLFWYQQALGQGPEFLTYFQNEAQLDKSGLPSDRFFAERPEGSVSTLKIQRTQQEDSAVYLCASSLEGAGNYEQYFGPGTRLTVT.